The 30 T cell receptor beta chains in this list originate from one sample, sequenced in a study of T cells in Graves' hyperthyroidism and ophthalmopathy. TCR beta CDR3 sequences were amplified from RNA transcripts. Using the HTBI primer set, a first-round RT-PCR was run on the TCR CDR3. One entry per CDR3 protein results from TCRdb running MiXCR on the multiplex PCR reads. The sample shows under 450,000 distinct CDR3 sequences, 17% of them seen only once. The material sequenced was blood. These receptors were obtained from a woman aged 25 to 39 with Graves' hyperthyroidism that later progressed to Graves' ophthalmopathy.

At least ten counts were recorded for this clonotype. The chain couples TRBV11-1 to TRBJ2-5, with D possibly TRBD1 on 6 matching bases. Trimming pared 2 bases from V and 9 bases from J, leaving 7 bases between. This CDR3 comprises 11 residues. Germline-derived CDR1 and CDR2 are SGHAT and FQDESV (reference sequence). This CDR3 reads CASSLSGAQYF. The CDR3 region has the DNA TGTGCCAGCAGCTTATCAGGGGCCCAGTACTTC.

This clonotype was counted only a few times. This chain links TRBV4-1 with TRBJ2-3, with 13 bases identical to TRBD2. Germline CDR1 and CDR2: MGHRA and YSYEKL. V gave up 2 bases and J gave up 6 bases; unmatched junction bases: 8. This CDR3 spans 17 amino acids. The CDR3 reads CASSQTTSGGYADTQYF. CDR3 nucleotides: TGCGCCAGCAGCCAAACGACTAGCGGGGGGTATGCGGATACGCAGTATTTT.

This clonotype was counted between two and nine times. The rearrangement links TRBV4-1 to TRBJ2-7, with D perhaps given as TRBD1 or TRBD2 (5 bases each). With 3 bases removed from V and 3 bases from J, the gap between germline ends came to 18 bases. The length of the CDR3 is 16 residues. In germline, CDR1 is MGHRA, CDR2 YSYEKL. The CDR3 is CASSQSPGTRIYEQYF. DNA for the CDR3: TGCGCCAGCAGCCAGAGTCCCGGGACCCGTATCTACGAGCAGTACTTC.

This chain connects TRBV2 to TRBJ2-5; 7 bases agree with TRBD1. Losses at the gene ends were 4 bases for V and 4 bases for J; bases not matched to a gene: 3. This CDR3 has 13 amino acids. From germline, CDR1 is SNHLY and CDR2 FYNNEI. The CDR3 sequence: CASSAQGRETQYF. The DNA for the CDR3 is TGTGCCAGCAGTGCACAGGGGCGAGAGACCCAGTACTTC. Based on the CDR3 plus reference TRBV2 and TRBJ2-5, the full variable domain is EPEVTQTPSHQVTQMGQEVILRCVPISNHLYFYWYRQILGQKVEFLVSFYNNEISEKSEIFDDQFSVERPDGSNFTLKIRSTKLEDSAMYFCASSAQGRETQYFGPGTRLLVL.

This clonotype was seen many times. The rearrangement uses TRBV27 and TRBJ2-7; weak D call: TRBD1 (6 bases). The CDR3 loop spans 14 amino acids. V shed 3 bases and J shed 0 bases, with 9 bases lying between them. CDR1 MNHEY and CDR2 SMNVEV come from the germline V gene (reference sequence). The CDR3 DNA reads as TGTGCCAGCAGTTTTGGGGGCTCCTCCTACGAGCAGTACTTC. It codes for CASSFGGSSYEQYF.

This clonotype was seen only a few times. The chain joins TRBV2 to TRBJ2-3, with D unresolved. V lost 4 bases and J lost 5, with 10 bases in between. Per the germline V gene, CDR1 is SNHLY and CDR2 is FYNNEI. The CDR3 consists of 13 residues. CDR3 loop: CASSVGLVDTQYF. DNA for the CDR3: TGTGCCAGCAGTGTAGGGCTGGTAGATACGCAGTATTTT.

Points on this clonotype: An end of the junction does not agree with germline; a read error may underlie this. The V call is TRBV10-1, the J call TRBJ1-2, with a possible D match to TRBD1 (6 bases). This CDR3 comprises 13 residues. Germline V CDR1 and CDR2: WNHNN, SYGVQD (reference sequence). CDR3 coding DNA: TGCGCCAGCAGTCCGGTCAGGGGAAGTGGCTACGCCTTC. Encoded protein: CASSPVRGSGYAF.

This clonotype was counted at least ten times. The junction differs from germline at one of its ends, possibly a read error. This rearrangement joins TRBV2 to TRBJ2-7; D is ambiguous. Germline V gene sequence: CDR1 SNHLY, CDR2 FYNNEI. This CDR3 contains 12 residues. CDR3 region: CASSEGFYEQYF. The CDR3 DNA reads as TGTGCCAGCAGCGAAGGGTTCTACGAGCAGTACTTC.

The sample holds many counts of this clonotype. The rearrangement uses TRBV18 and TRBJ2-7; D remains unclear. The CDR3 spans 13 residues. Germline V CDR1 and CDR2: KGHSH, LQKENI. Trimming took off 0 bases at V and 0 bases at J, with 3 bases between the two ends. The CDR3 sequence is CASSPPFSYEQYF. The CDR3 coding sequence is TGTGCCAGCTCACCACCCTTCTCCTACGAGCAGTACTTC.

This clonotype was detected ten times or more. This rearrangement joins TRBV27 to TRBJ2-1, with 13 positions matching TRBD2. V was clipped by 7 bases and J by 7 bases; unmatched bases: 7. Germline V lookup: CDR1 MNHEY, CDR2 SMNVEV (reference sequence). This CDR3 comprises 15 residues. The CDR3 sequence: CASTQGTSGKNEQFF. The CDR3 coding sequence is TGTGCCAGCACCCAAGGGACTAGCGGGAAGAATGAGCAGTTCTTC.

This clonotype appeared many times. The V call is TRBV28, the J call TRBJ1-6, with D unresolved. Per the germline V gene, CDR1 is MDHEN and CDR2 is SYDVKM. V shed 5 bases and J shed 5 bases, with 7 bases lying between them. The CDR3 length is 13 residues. CDR3 residues: CASSPRDNSPLHF. The CDR3 coding sequence is TGTGCCAGCAGTCCCCGGGATAATTCACCCCTCCACTTT.

V is TRBV9 and J is TRBJ2-3, with 13 bases aligning to TRBD2. Germline CDR1 SGDLS, CDR2 YYNGEE. The CDR3 extends over 17 amino acids. The junction had 5 bases not matched to a gene; V was cut back by 3 bases and J by 1 base. The CDR3 DNA is TGTGCCAGCAGCGCAGGACTAGCGGGGGTGGGCACAGATACGCAGTATTTT. The encoded protein is CASSAGLAGVGTDTQYF.

The rearrangement links TRBV6-9 to TRBJ2-1; 8 bases align to TRBD2. CDR3 size: 16 residues. V shed 4 bases, J shed 2 bases, and the junction held 7 bases outside the gene matches. CDR1 is MNHGY and CDR2 is SVAAGI in the germline V gene. CDR3 in amino acids: CASSFPAGVPYNEQFF. The CDR3 coding sequence is TGTGCCAGCAGTTTTCCAGCGGGAGTGCCCTACAATGAGCAGTTCTTC.

This clonotype has a count of ten or more. V and J are TRBV2 and TRBJ1-6; D is unresolved. This CDR3 has 13 residues. Germline CDR1 reads SNHLY; CDR2 reads FYNNEI. V shed 7 bases and J shed 7 bases, with 11 bases lying between them. The DNA of the CDR3 is TGTGCCAGCACCGCCCTCTTGAATTCACCCCTCCACTTT. Encoded protein: CASTALLNSPLHF.

The chain joins TRBV2 to TRBJ1-3; D uncertain. Germline V lookup: CDR1 SNHLY, CDR2 FYNNEI. V gave up 2 bases and J gave up 0 bases, with 8 bases separating them. The CDR3 spans 15 residues. Here the CDR3 reads CASSEYLYSGNTIYF. Here the CDR3 DNA reads TGTGCCAGCAGTGAATACCTCTACTCTGGAAACACCATATATTTT.

Comments on this clonotype: This may be a read error: a much more frequent sequence differs by one nucleotide. This chain uses TRBV27 with TRBJ1-1; the D is unclear. The germline gives CDR1 MNHEY, CDR2 SMNVEV (reference sequence). The CDR3 is 14 amino acids. Trimming removed 2 bases from V and 10 bases from J, with 17 bases in between. The CDR3 sequence: CASSLTSLDEIAFF. CDR3 DNA: TGTGCCAGCAGTTTAACGTCTCTGGACGAGATAGCTTTCTTT.

In its sample, this clonotype was seen once. The genes are TRBV3-1 and TRBJ1-6; maybe TRBD1 (5 bases). The germline V gene has CDR1 LGHDT and CDR2 YNNKEL (reference sequence). V dropped 3 bases and J dropped 5 bases, with 8 bases sitting between them. CDR3 length: 14 residues. CDR3: CASSQGGDNSPLHF. CDR3 sequence (DNA): TGTGCCAGCAGCCAGGGGGGGGATAATTCACCCCTCCACTTT.

There are many counts of this clonotype. The chain employs TRBV6-1 and TRBJ2-7; D uncertain. Germline-derived CDR1 and CDR2 are MNHNS and SASEGT. Trimming cost V 2 bases and J 3 bases, with 17 bases left between them. CDR3 length: 16 residues. CDR3 DNA: TGTGCCAGCAGTGAAAGTTCTGAGCGATTCGGCTACGAGCAGTACTTC. Translating gives CASSESSERFGYEQYF.

In its sample, this clonotype was seen a few times. The chain uses TRBV20-1 and TRBJ2-5; 10 bases fit TRBD2. Germline values: CDR1 DFQATT, CDR2 SNEGSKA (reference sequence). This CDR3 comprises 16 residues. Unmatched junction bases numbered 11, after V lost 3 bases and J lost 4 bases. CDR3 nucleotide sequence: TGCAGTGCTAGGATACCCATAGCGGGGGGTGGAGAGACCCAGTACTTC. Its translation is CSARIPIAGGGETQYF.

This clonotype has just a few counts. The J gene is TRBJ2-1, the V gene TRBV7-2, with 8 positions matching TRBD2. The J segment lost 4 bases and the V segment lost 5 bases, leaving 4 bases of the junction unmatched. Per germline, CDR1 SGHTA and CDR2 FQGNSA. CDR3 length: 14 residues. The CDR3 here is CASSASSGYNEQFF. In nucleotides, the CDR3 is TGTGCCAGCAGCGCTTCTAGCGGGTACAATGAGCAGTTCTTC.

J is TRBJ2-1 and V is TRBV19, with 12 bases lining up with TRBD2. The V and J ends lost 6 bases and 6 bases, in that order; junction bases with no gene match: 9. Germline assignment: CDR1 LNHDA and CDR2 SQIVND (reference sequence). This CDR3 has 16 amino acids. In DNA, the CDR3 is TGTGCCAGTAGGAAAACGGGACTAGCGGGTGGCAATGAGCAGTTCTTC. Translating it yields CASRKTGLAGGNEQFF. Variable domain in full (rest from reference TRBV19 and TRBJ2-1): DGGITQSPKYLFRKEGQNVTLSCEQNLNHDAMYWYRQDPGQGLRLIYYSQIVNDFQKGDIAEGYSVSREKKESFPLTVTSAQKNPTAFYLCASRKTGLAGGNEQFFGPGTRLTVL.

This clonotype was counted only a few times. The rearrangement uses TRBV4-2 and TRBJ1-1; perhaps TRBD1 as D (5 bases). CDR1 is LGHNA and CDR2 is YNFKEQ in the germline V gene. V was trimmed by 2 bases and J by 1 base, leaving 11 bases between them. The CDR3 is 15 residues long. The CDR3 sequence: CASSQLYRGNTEAFF. The CDR3 DNA reads TGTGCCAGCAGCCAACTTTATAGGGGGAACACTGAAGCTTTCTTT.

This chain connects TRBV3-1 to TRBJ2-1; 14 bases map to TRBD2. Germline-derived CDR1 and CDR2 are LGHDT and YNNKEL (reference sequence). J was trimmed by 2 bases and V by 4 bases; bases with no gene match: 7. This CDR3 has 18 amino acids. CDR3 protein: CASSRSGTSGSPYNEQFF. As DNA, the CDR3 is TGTGCCAGCAGCCGCTCCGGGACTAGCGGGAGTCCCTACAATGAGCAGTTCTTC.

This clonotype came up many times. The genes are TRBV27 and TRBJ2-2; D is ambiguous. From germline, CDR1 is MNHEY and CDR2 SMNVEV (reference sequence). V lost 3 bases and J 6 bases, leaving 8 bases between the germline ends. The length of the CDR3 is 13 residues. The CDR3 DNA follows: TGTGCCAGCAGTTTCCCCCCGGCCGGGGAGCTGTTTTTT. It translates to CASSFPPAGELFF.

The CDR3 loop reads CASSIMTSYEQYF. CDR3 bases: TGCGCCAGCAGCATCATGACCTCCTACGAGCAGTACTTC. This chain uses TRBV5-1 with TRBJ2-7; D not resolved. V was cut by 4 bases and J by 0 bases, with 8 bases left in between. Per germline, CDR1 SGHRS and CDR2 YFSETQ. The CDR3 sequence is 13 residues long.

This clonotype appeared many times. This rearrangement joins TRBV18 to TRBJ1-1; TRBD1 matches at 7 bases. The CDR3 covers 15 residues. The germline V gene has CDR1 KGHSH and CDR2 LQKENI. Losses at the gene ends were 2 bases for V and 1 base for J; bases not matched to a gene: 4. The CDR3 nucleotides are TGTGCCAGCTCACCAGTGGAGGGGGCGAACACTGAAGCTTTCTTT. Amino acid sequence: CASSPVEGANTEAFF.

This chain connects TRBV30 to TRBJ2-2; 14 positions match TRBD2. The CDR3 loop spans 17 amino acids. Germline CDR1 and CDR2: GTSNPN and SVGIG (reference sequence). With V trimmed by 4 bases and J by 0 bases, 4 bases remained unmatched. This chain's CDR3 is CAWTRLAGGPNTGELFF. The DNA of the CDR3 is TGTGCCTGGACCCGACTAGCGGGGGGGCCGAACACCGGGGAGCTGTTTTTT.

This clonotype was recorded many times. The chain combines TRBV11-2 with TRBJ2-1; unclear D gene. V was clipped by 1 base and J by 4 bases, with 5 bases between them. This CDR3 has 13 amino acids. Per germline, CDR1 SGHAT and CDR2 FQNNGV. CDR3 sequence: CASSLVAYNEQFF. The DNA of the CDR3 is TGTGCCAGCAGCTTAGTAGCTTACAATGAGCAGTTCTTC.

The V gene is TRBV2, the J gene TRBJ2-5, with TRBD1 matching over 9 bases. Germline V gene sequence: CDR1 SNHLY, CDR2 FYNNEI. V trimming: 8 bases; J trimming: 5 bases; junction bases outside the gene matches: 6. This CDR3 contains 13 residues. DNA of the CDR3: TGTGCCAGCTCGGGGACAGGGTATGAGACCCAGTACTTC. Translation: CASSGTGYETQYF. Full variable domain (remainder filled in from reference TRBV2 and TRBJ2-5): EPEVTQTPSHQVTQMGQEVILRCVPISNHLYFYWYRQILGQKVEFLVSFYNNEISEKSEIFDDQFSVERPDGSNFTLKIRSTKLEDSAMYFCASSGTGYETQYFGPGTRLLVL.

This clonotype was observed many times. The V gene is TRBV30, the J gene TRBJ1-5, with TRBD1 identical over 8 bases. The CDR3 consists of 18 residues. The trim removed 0 bases at V and 0 bases at J, leaving 10 bases unmatched. Germline V lookup: CDR1 GTSNPN, CDR2 SVGIG (reference sequence). The CDR3 bases are TGTGCCTGGAGTGTCAACAGGGGGAAAATTTATAGCAATCAGCCCCAGCATTTT. It translates to CAWSVNRGKIYSNQPQHF. Based on the CDR3 plus reference TRBV30 and TRBJ1-5, the full variable domain is SQTIHQWPATLVQPVGSPLSLECTVEGTSNPNLYWYRQAAGRGLQLLFYSVGIGQISSEVPQNLSASRPQDRQFILSSKKLLLSDSGFYLCAWSVNRGKIYSNQPQHFGDGTRLSIL.